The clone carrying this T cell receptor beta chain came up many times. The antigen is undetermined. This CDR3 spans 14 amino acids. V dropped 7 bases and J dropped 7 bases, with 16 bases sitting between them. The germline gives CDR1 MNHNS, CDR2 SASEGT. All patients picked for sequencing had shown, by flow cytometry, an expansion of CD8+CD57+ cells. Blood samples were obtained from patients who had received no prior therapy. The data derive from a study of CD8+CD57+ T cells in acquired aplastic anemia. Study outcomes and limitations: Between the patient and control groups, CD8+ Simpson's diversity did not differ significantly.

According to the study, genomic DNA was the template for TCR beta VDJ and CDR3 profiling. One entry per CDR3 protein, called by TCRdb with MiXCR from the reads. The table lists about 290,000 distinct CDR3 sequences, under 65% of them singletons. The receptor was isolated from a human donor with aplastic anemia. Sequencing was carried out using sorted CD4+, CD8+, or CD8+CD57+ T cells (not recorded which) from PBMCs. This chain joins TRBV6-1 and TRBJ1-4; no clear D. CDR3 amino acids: CASISRVSSEKLFF. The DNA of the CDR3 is TGTGCCAGCATCAGTAGAGTTAGCTCTGAAAAACTGTTTTTT.